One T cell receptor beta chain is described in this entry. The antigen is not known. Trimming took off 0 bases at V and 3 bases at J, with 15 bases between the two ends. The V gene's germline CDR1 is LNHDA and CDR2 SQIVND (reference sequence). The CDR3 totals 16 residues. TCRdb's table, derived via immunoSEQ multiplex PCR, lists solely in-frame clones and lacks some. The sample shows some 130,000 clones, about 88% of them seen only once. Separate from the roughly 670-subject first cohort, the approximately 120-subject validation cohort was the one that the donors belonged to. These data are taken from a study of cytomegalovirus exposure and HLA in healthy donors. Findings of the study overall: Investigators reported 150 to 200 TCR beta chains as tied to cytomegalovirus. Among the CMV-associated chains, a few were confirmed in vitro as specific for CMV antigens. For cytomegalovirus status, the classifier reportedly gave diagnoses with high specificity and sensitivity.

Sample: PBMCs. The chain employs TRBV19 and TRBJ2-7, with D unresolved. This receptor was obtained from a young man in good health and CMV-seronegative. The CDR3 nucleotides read TGTGCCAGTAGTATAGATTCGCGGCAGCCGATCTACGAGCAGTACTTC. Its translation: CASSIDSRQPIYEQYF.